This passage covers 18 T cell receptor beta chains from one sample sequenced in a study of T-cell memory formation after mild COVID-19. Each CDR3 protein is one row after TCRdb ran MiXCR on the 5' RACE reads. The sample carries around 130,000 distinct CDR3 sequences, less than 6.5% recorded once. The specimen sequenced was PBMCs or a T cell subset sorted from them (not recorded which). The origin of the receptors is an adult woman who had mild COVID-19 (a few samples of this study predate the infection). Cell type and time point are not known.

This clonotype showed up many times. This chain uses TRBV15 with TRBJ2-7; D uncertain. The CDR3 totals 14 residues. V lost 3 bases and J 2 bases, leaving 11 bases between the germline ends. Germline V gives CDR1 LNHNV, CDR2 YYDKDF (reference sequence). CDR3 amino acids: CATSSLGKTYEQYF. The CDR3 DNA reads TGTGCCACCAGCAGCCTAGGGAAGACCTACGAGCAGTACTTC.

This clonotype was seen ten or more times. The CDR3 DNA reads as TGCGCCAGCAGCTTGTTGGATGAGCAGTTCTTC. This sequence encodes CASSLLDEQFF. The rearrangement joins TRBV5-1 to TRBJ2-1; D is unclear. Germline V gene sequence: CDR1 SGHRS, CDR2 YFSETQ. The CDR3 contains 11 residues. Trimming stripped 1 base from V and 8 bases from J, with 4 bases between.

This chain links TRBV5-6 with TRBJ2-4; either TRBD1 or TRBD2 may fit D (6 bases each). CDR1 is SGHDT, CDR2 YYEEEE, per germline. With 6 bases removed from V and 1 base from J, the gap between germline ends came to 17 bases. The CDR3 covers 16 residues. For the CDR3, the DNA is TGTGCCAGCAAATACGGATGGGGGGCTGCCAAAAACATTCAGTACTTC. Its protein is CASKYGWGAAKNIQYF.

This clonotype was observed a handful of times. V gene TRBV12-3 or TRBV12-4 combines with J gene TRBJ1-5; D perhaps matches TRBD1 (6 bases). There are 16 residues in the CDR3. V shed 2 bases and J shed 4 bases, with 15 bases lying between them. CDR3 region: CASSLITGQSNQPQHF. CDR3 in DNA: TGTGCCAGCAGTTTAATAACAGGGCAGTCGAATCAGCCCCAGCATTTT.

This clonotype was counted between two and nine times. The rearrangement uses TRBV5-1 and TRBJ2-7, with D unresolved. The length of the CDR3 is 11 residues. Germline lookup yields CDR1 SGHRS and CDR2 YFSETQ. Trimming stripped 4 bases from V and 7 bases from J, with 9 bases between. DNA of the CDR3: TGCGCCAGCAGCCCCGGTGAGGAGCAGTACTTC. Amino acid sequence: CASSPGEEQYF.

The table lists this clonotype with a few counts. This rearrangement joins TRBV30 to TRBJ1-1; the D gene is possibly TRBD1 (5 bases). Per the germline V gene, CDR1 is GTSNPN and CDR2 is SVGIG (reference sequence). Trimming pared 4 bases from V and 5 bases from J, leaving 11 bases between. The CDR3 loop spans 12 amino acids. The CDR3 region has the DNA TGTGCCTGGATGAGGGGCGCTACTGAAGCTTTCTTT. This gives the protein CAWMRGATEAFF. The full variable domain, rest sourced from reference TRBV30 and TRBJ1-1, is SQTIHQWPATLVQPVGSPLSLECTVEGTSNPNLYWYRQAAGRGLQLLFYSVGIGQISSEVPQNLSASRPQDRQFILSSKKLLLSDSGFYLCAWMRGATEAFFGQGTRLTVV.

The table lists this clonotype with many counts. The V and J genes are TRBV9 and TRBJ2-5, with D tentatively TRBD1 or TRBD2 (5 bases each). CDR3 length equals 15 residues. CDR1 SGDLS and CDR2 YYNGEE come from the germline V gene. V lost 4 bases, J lost 4 bases, and 17 bases lay in between. The CDR3 nucleotides read TGTGCCAGCAGCCCAGACGGGCAGGGACGAGAGACCCAGTACTTC. Translation: CASSPDGQGRETQYF. Based on the CDR3 plus reference TRBV9 and TRBJ2-5, the full variable domain is DSGVTQTPKHLITATGQRVTLRCSPRSGDLSVYWYQQSLDQGLQFLIQYYNGEERAKGNILERFSAQQFPDLHSELNLSSLELGDSALYFCASSPDGQGRETQYFGPGTRLLVL.

This chain links TRBV12-3 or TRBV12-4 with TRBJ2-7; 10 bases line up with TRBD2. V lost 7 bases and J lost 7; bases outside the gene matches: 10. The CDR3 is made up of 14 amino acids. As DNA, the CDR3 is TGTGCCAGCACCACGCTAGCGGGAGTTGGGGAGCAGTACTTC. Residues: CASTTLAGVGEQYF.

There are a few counts of this clonotype. This chain uses TRBV20-1 with TRBJ1-1, with D possibly TRBD1 on 5 matching bases. The CDR3 spans 14 residues. Trimming took 5 bases from V and 3 from J, leaving 16 bases between them. The V gene's germline CDR1 is DFQATT and CDR2 SNEGSKA (reference sequence). The CDR3 sequence is CSALSTAWDTEAFF. The CDR3 nucleotides are TGCAGTGCTCTATCGACAGCATGGGACACTGAAGCTTTCTTT.

This clonotype was seen a few times. This chain uses TRBV24-1 with TRBJ2-1; tentative D call: TRBD1 (6 bases). V was pared by 6 bases and J by 4 bases, with 9 bases between. This CDR3 comprises 13 residues. Germline V gene sequence: CDR1 KGHDR, CDR2 SFDVKD. Written as DNA, the CDR3 is TGTGCCACCAGTATTCAGGGGTACAATGAGCAGTTCTTC. This encodes CATSIQGYNEQFF.

In this sample, this clonotype turned up a few times. The chain has TRBV7-9 and TRBJ2-2, with 7 bases fitting TRBD1. The CDR3 is 16 residues long. CDR1 is SEHNR and CDR2 is FQNEAQ in the germline V gene (reference sequence). Germline trimming cut 2 bases from V and 6 bases from J; bases unmatched to any gene: 9. CDR3 loop: CASSLPRGHLAGELFF. As DNA, the CDR3 is TGTGCCAGCAGCTTACCTAGGGGGCATCTAGCCGGGGAGCTGTTTTTT.

This clonotype occurred a few times. This chain joins TRBV6-2 or TRBV6-3 and TRBJ2-1; D not resolved. Germline assignment: CDR1 MNHEY and CDR2 SVGEGT. V was trimmed by 5 bases and J by 3 bases, leaving 5 bases between them. This CDR3 is built from 12 residues. The CDR3 nucleotides are TGTGCCAGCAGTCGAAACTACAATGAGCAGTTCTTC. Its protein product is CASSRNYNEQFF.

In its sample, this clonotype was seen a few times. The rearrangement links TRBV12-3 or TRBV12-4 to TRBJ1-1; possible D gene TRBD1, 5 bases. The CDR3 runs 14 residues. Trimming stripped 7 bases from V and 0 bases from J, with 12 bases between. The CDR3 bases are TGTGCCAGCACACCGGACATCATGAACACTGAAGCTTTCTTT. Translation gives CASTPDIMNTEAFF.

The rearrangement uses TRBV19 and TRBJ2-1; D possibly matches TRBD1 or TRBD2 (6 bases each). V was trimmed by 6 bases and J by 0 bases, leaving 18 bases between them. Looked up from germline, CDR1 is LNHDA and CDR2 is SQIVND (reference sequence). CDR3 length: 17 amino acids. CDR3 amino acids: CASRPEGGRSSYNEQFF. CDR3 nucleotides: TGTGCCAGTAGACCTGAGGGGGGCAGGAGCTCCTACAATGAGCAGTTCTTC.

The chain recombines TRBV9 with TRBJ2-7; D remains unclear. The V end was cut by 4 bases, the J end by 5 bases, with 19 bases between. Germline V gene lookup returns CDR1 SGDLS and CDR2 YYNGEE. CDR3 size: 15 residues. Here the CDR3 DNA reads TGTGCCAGCAGCCAACTCTCTGGGGTGTCCGACGAGCAGTACTTC. It is translated as CASSQLSGVSDEQYF.

This clonotype was seen more than once but under ten times. The V and J genes are TRBV2 and TRBJ2-5; 13 bases map to TRBD2. Germline V gene data show CDR1 as SNHLY and CDR2 as FYNNEI. This CDR3 is built from 16 residues. J gave up 5 bases and V 2 bases, and 5 bases lay outside the gene matches. Here the CDR3 reads CASSEQTSGRWETQYF. DNA of the CDR3: TGTGCCAGCAGTGAACAGACTAGCGGGAGGTGGGAGACCCAGTACTTC.

This clonotype was seen ten or more times. The rearrangement joins TRBV9 to TRBJ1-6; D may be TRBD1 (6 bases). The CDR3 is 14 residues long. Germline-derived CDR1 and CDR2 are SGDLS and YYNGEE. Trimming cost V 2 bases and J 7 bases, with 10 bases left between them. DNA for the CDR3: TGTGCCAGCAGCGTTACCCAGGGGAATTCACCCCTCCACTTT. Protein sequence: CASSVTQGNSPLHF.

This chain links TRBV12-3 or TRBV12-4 with TRBJ1-5; possible D gene TRBD1, 6 bases. This CDR3 has 12 amino acids. V gave up 6 bases and J gave up 5 bases, with 8 bases separating them. CDR3 in amino acids: CASSAGDQPQHF. The CDR3 region has the DNA TGTGCCAGCAGCGCAGGGGATCAGCCCCAGCATTTT.